Listed below are T cell receptor beta chains from one sample, sequenced in a study of cytomegalovirus exposure and HLA in healthy donors. Generated by immunoSEQ multiplex PCR, the TCRdb table keeps only in-frame clones and is missing some. The sample lists under 95,000 clones; about 85% were seen once. Input material: PBMCs. Source of these receptors: a woman in her 40s in good health and CMV-seropositive. The CDR3 runs from the conserved cysteine through the conserved F or W.

j_call: TRBJ2-1
v_call: TRBV25-1
cdr3_aa: CASSDRAGLAGGTGEQFF

j_call: TRBJ2-7
v_call: TRBV27
cdr3_aa: CASSLGGFGYEQYF

j_call: TRBJ2-1
v_call: TRBV7-7
cdr3_aa: CASSSRDRGLSEQFF

j_call: TRBJ1-1
v_call: TRBV25-1
cdr3_aa: CASNRQGSTEAFF

j_call: TRBJ1-1
v_call: TRBV7-2
cdr3_aa: CASSLGGDEAFF

j_call: TRBJ1-5
v_call: TRBV18
cdr3_aa: CASSRGQTYSNQPQHF

j_call: TRBJ1-1
v_call: TRBV7-3
cdr3_aa: CASSLMQGVRTEAFF

j_call: TRBJ2-3
v_call: TRBV20-1
cdr3_aa: CSAEITDTQYF

j_call: TRBJ2-2
v_call: TRBV19
cdr3_aa: CASSLSGELFF

j_call: TRBJ1-1
v_call: TRBV6-1
cdr3_aa: CASSEVVNTEAFF

j_call: TRBJ1-2
v_call: TRBV11-2
cdr3_aa: CASRLSGFGYTF

j_call: TRBJ2-1
v_call: TRBV28
cdr3_aa: CASSLSGTYNEQFF

j_call: TRBJ1-1
v_call: TRBV18
cdr3_aa: CASSPTNRPNTEAFF

j_call: TRBJ2-1
v_call: TRBV6-6
cdr3_aa: CASSQTRAGGRNEQFF

j_call: TRBJ2-7
v_call: TRBV27
cdr3_aa: CASRVTGGTYEQYF

j_call: TRBJ1-2
v_call: TRBV5-1
cdr3_aa: CASSLDPSQGAGGYTF

j_call: TRBJ1-5
v_call: TRBV5-6
cdr3_aa: CASSMRPGINQPQHF

j_call: TRBJ2-1
v_call: TRBV5-6
cdr3_aa: CASSYAGTSKYNEQFF

j_call: TRBJ2-1
v_call: TRBV19
cdr3_aa: CASTSGNPAGQFF

j_call: TRBJ1-2
v_call: TRBV4-2
cdr3_aa: CASSQDRVWLRGYTF

j_call: TRBJ2-1
v_call: TRBV4-3
cdr3_aa: CASSQEKGVHSYNEQFF

j_call: TRBJ1-6
v_call: TRBV7-9
cdr3_aa: CASSVGEGALHF

j_call: TRBJ1-2
v_call: TRBV7-9
cdr3_aa: CASSLGDRGFAPGYGYTF

j_call: TRBJ2-3
v_call: TRBV4-2
cdr3_aa: CASSQTSGGADTQYF

j_call: TRBJ2-7
v_call: TRBV7-9
cdr3_aa: CASSQGAYEQYF

j_call: TRBJ2-1
v_call: TRBV10-2
cdr3_aa: CASSVLPVAIYNEQFF

j_call: TRBJ2-2
v_call: TRBV27
cdr3_aa: CASSYATGANVYGELFF

j_call: TRBJ1-6
v_call: TRBV16
cdr3_aa: CASSQTVGQEENSPLHF

j_call: TRBJ2-7
v_call: TRBV6-5
cdr3_aa: CASRPDRGPYEQYF

j_call: TRBJ1-3
v_call: TRBV19
cdr3_aa: CASRGQTSGNTIYF

j_call: TRBJ1-6
v_call: TRBV13
cdr3_aa: CASSERTGDSPLHF

j_call: TRBJ1-5
v_call: TRBV28
cdr3_aa: CASSFGTAHSNQPQHF

j_call: TRBJ2-1
v_call: TRBV29-1
cdr3_aa: CSACRGTRHNEQFF

j_call: TRBJ1-5
v_call: TRBV10-3
cdr3_aa: CAISGGGEQPQHF

j_call: TRBJ1-2
v_call: TRBV7-2
cdr3_aa: CASSSRTGEDGYTF